The next 26 T cell receptor beta chains were all read from a single sample in a study of human T cells and chemical hapten exposure. Time point reported: pre-sensitization, week 0. Treatment described: therapeutic diphenylcyclopropenone sensitization with weekly scalp DPC. TCRdb passed the RACE reads through MiXCR, listing each CDR3 protein once. The sample has around 120,000 distinct CDR3 sequences, 13% seen once. Sequenced here: whole blood, sampled in connection with sensitization to the hapten diphenylcyclopropenone (DPC). The receptors shown here come from a woman in her late teens or twenties with alopecia areata. Some clones in this sample may be carry-over from other donors' samples.

This clonotype was seen only a few times. This chain links TRBV6-6 with TRBJ1-6; the match to TRBD1 covers 9 bases. The length of the CDR3 is 14 residues. Looked up from germline, CDR1 is MNHNY and CDR2 is SVGAGI (reference sequence). V was clipped by 6 bases and J by 8 bases; unmatched bases: 5. CDR3 amino acids: CASRGDRVHSPLHF. As DNA, the CDR3 is TGTGCCAGCAGGGGGGACAGGGTTCATTCACCCCTCCACTTT.

V usage is TRBV18 and J usage is TRBJ1-4; D perhaps matches TRBD1 (5 bases). V lost 3 bases and J lost 0, with 11 bases in between. Germline-derived CDR1 and CDR2 are KGHSH and LQKENI. The CDR3 consists of 16 residues. The CDR3 reads CASSPGGLTTNEKLFF. In DNA, the CDR3 is TGTGCCAGCTCACCCGGGGGACTTACAACTAATGAAAAACTGTTTTTT.

This clonotype has a handful of counts. This rearrangement joins TRBV20-1 to TRBJ2-3; D gene unclear. The length of the CDR3 is 15 residues. The V end lost 5 bases, the J end lost 0 bases, and 15 bases lay between the germline ends. The germline V gene has CDR1 DFQATT and CDR2 SNEGSKA (reference sequence). In nucleotides, the CDR3 is TGCAGTGCTCCATCGATCGCAGCTAGCACAGATACGCAGTATTTT. Translated: CSAPSIAASTDTQYF.

This clonotype has at least ten counts. This chain links TRBV20-1 with TRBJ2-3; the D is unclear. This CDR3 is built from 14 residues. Germline CDR1 is DFQATT and CDR2 is SNEGSKA (reference sequence). Trimming took off 6 bases at V and 1 base at J, with 14 bases between the two ends. As DNA, the CDR3 is TGCAGTGCGGAGACTCAAATCCGCACAGATACGCAGTATTTT. It is translated as CSAETQIRTDTQYF.

This clonotype appeared many times. The J gene is TRBJ2-1, the V gene TRBV18, with a tentative D call TRBD2 (6 bases). The V gene's germline CDR1 is KGHSH and CDR2 LQKENI. V lost 6 bases and J lost 8, with 20 bases in between. The CDR3 consists of 15 residues. DNA for the CDR3: TGTGCCAGCTCCCGAGGGGACTTGCTGGGGGATGAGCAGTTCTTC. Its translation is CASSRGDLLGDEQFF.

The chain combines TRBV7-6 with TRBJ2-5; 7 bases match TRBD2. The V segment lost 4 bases and the J segment 2 bases; nucleotides outside the gene matches: 7. This CDR3 is built from 15 residues. Germline CDR1 and CDR2: SGHVS and FNYEAQ. This CDR3 is CASSSPWTRQETQYF. In nucleotides, the CDR3 is TGTGCCAGCAGCTCCCCCTGGACTAGGCAAGAGACCCAGTACTTC.

CDR3 in amino acids: CASSLDLTGLGTEAFF. CDR3 nucleotide sequence: TGTGCCAGCAGCTTGGATCTGACAGGGCTTGGCACTGAAGCTTTCTTT. The chain uses TRBV7-6 and TRBJ1-1; 7 positions match TRBD1. The CDR3 totals 16 residues. V lost 3 bases and J lost 4; bases outside the gene matches: 11. The germline V gene has CDR1 SGHVS and CDR2 FNYEAQ.

This clonotype was detected a few times. The chain has TRBV28 and TRBJ2-1; 7 bases agree with TRBD1. Looked up from germline, CDR1 is MDHEN and CDR2 is SYDVKM. V was pared by 5 bases and J by 13 bases, with 14 bases of the junction left unmatched. CDR3 length: 14 residues. CDR3 amino acids: CASSLTGAPFKQFF. CDR3 DNA: TGTGCCAGCAGTCTTACAGGGGCCCCTTTTAAACAGTTCTTC.

This clonotype was picked up a small number of times. The chain carries TRBV25-1 and TRBJ1-2; 7 bases align to TRBD1. V was pared by 2 bases and J by 3 bases, with 0 bases of the junction left unmatched. The length of the CDR3 is 13 residues. Per germline, CDR1 MGHDK and CDR2 SYGVNS. The CDR3 spells CASSETGDYGYTF. The CDR3 DNA is TGTGCCAGCAGTGAAACAGGGGACTATGGCTACACCTTC.

This chain joins TRBV7-3 and TRBJ2-1, with TRBD2 identical over 14 bases. The CDR3 is made up of 16 amino acids. The germline gives CDR1 SGHTA, CDR2 FQGTGA. Trimming at V came to 5 bases and at J to 7 bases, leaving 7 bases not matched to a gene. In DNA form, the CDR3 reads TGTGCCAGCAGCGTAGGGACTAGCGGGGGCCAAAATGAGCAGTTCTTC. Translation: CASSVGTSGGQNEQFF.

This clonotype was seen only a few times. The chain carries TRBV7-9 and TRBJ2-7, with 8 bases matching TRBD2. V shed 5 bases, J shed 2 bases, and the junction held 14 bases outside the gene matches. Germline-derived CDR1 and CDR2 are SEHNR and FQNEAQ (reference sequence). CDR3 length equals 17 residues. This CDR3 is CASSQGLGPLTAYEQYF. For the CDR3, the DNA is TGTGCCAGCAGCCAGGGACTAGGTCCCCTTACGGCCTACGAGCAGTACTTC.

This clonotype was counted a single time. The J gene is TRBJ2-5, the V gene TRBV27; possible D gene TRBD1, 5 bases. The CDR3 is made up of 13 amino acids. The ends were cut back, 3 bases at V and 4 bases at J, with 9 bases in the middle. Germline CDR1 MNHEY, CDR2 SMNVEV (reference sequence). The CDR3 coding sequence is TGTGCCAGCAGTTTTTATAGGGGAGAGACCCAGTACTTC. Translating it yields CASSFYRGETQYF.

The V call is TRBV2, the J call TRBJ2-3; no reliable D call. Trimming cost V 3 bases and J 4 bases, with 11 bases left between them. The CDR3 loop spans 14 amino acids. Germline CDR1 and CDR2: SNHLY and FYNNEI. The CDR3 region has the DNA TGTGCCAGCAGTGAGGATCACGTAGCAGATACGCAGTATTTT. Its translation is CASSEDHVADTQYF. Combining the CDR3 with reference TRBV2 and TRBJ2-3 gives the whole variable domain EPEVTQTPSHQVTQMGQEVILRCVPISNHLYFYWYRQILGQKVEFLVSFYNNEISEKSEIFDDQFSVERPDGSNFTLKIRSTKLEDSAMYFCASSEDHVADTQYFGPGTRLTVL.

This clonotype was counted at least ten times. J is TRBJ2-1 and V is TRBV6-6, with TRBD2 matching 16 bases. With V trimmed by 2 bases and J by 7 bases, 5 bases remained unmatched. Per the germline V gene, CDR1 is MNHNY and CDR2 is SVGAGI (reference sequence). CDR3 length: 17 amino acids. The CDR3 DNA reads as TGTGCCAGCAGTTACGGGACTAGCGGGGGGGCCAGGAATGAGCAGTTCTTC. This gives the protein CASSYGTSGGARNEQFF.

On this clonotype itself: This may be a read error, as it is one base from a much larger clone. V is TRBV28 and J is TRBJ1-2; unclear D gene. CDR3 length: 14 amino acids. Germline CDR1 reads MDHEN; CDR2 reads SYDVKM. V was shortened by 2 bases and J by 2 bases, with 9 bases between the two germline ends. DNA for the CDR3: TGTGCCAGCAGTTTAGCACGAGTAAACTATGGCTACACCTTC. It encodes CASSLARVNYGYTF.

This chain joins TRBV7-9 and TRBJ1-4; perhaps TRBD1 as D (5 bases). The ends were cut back, 1 base at V and 4 bases at J, with 10 bases in the middle. The V gene's germline CDR1 is SEHNR and CDR2 FQNEAQ (reference sequence). CDR3 size: 15 residues. CDR3 bases: TGTGCCAGCAGCTTAGAGGGACTGTATAATGAAAAACTGTTTTTT. It codes for CASSLEGLYNEKLFF.

This clonotype has a count of ten or more. The chain links TRBV28 to TRBJ2-1; TRBD2 matches 10 bases. This CDR3 spans 16 amino acids. Germline CDR1 and CDR2: MDHEN and SYDVKM. With V trimmed by 6 bases and J by 5 bases, 10 bases remained unmatched. The DNA of the CDR3 is TGTGCCAGCAGACGGCGGCTCCTAGCGGGGGACAATGAGCAGTTCTTC. Its protein product is CASRRRLLAGDNEQFF.

This clonotype showed up many times. This sequence joins TRBV12-3 or TRBV12-4 and TRBJ1-2; D is perhaps TRBD1 (6 bases). Trimming left V 3 bases short and J 4 bases short, with 15 bases between. The CDR3 spans 15 residues. CDR3 sequence (DNA): TGTGCCAGCAGTTTCCGAGCGACAGGTACCTATGGCTACACCTTC. This gives the protein CASSFRATGTYGYTF.

This clonotype was seen a handful of times. The chain uses TRBV6-5 and TRBJ1-1; D is possibly TRBD1 (5 bases). V lost 5 bases and J 4 bases, leaving 11 bases between the germline ends. The CDR3 has 13 residues. The V gene's germline CDR1 is MNHEY and CDR2 SVGAGI. Here the CDR3 DNA reads TGTGCCAGCAGTGACAATAGGGGCACTGAAGCTTTCTTT. Amino acid sequence: CASSDNRGTEAFF.

The sample holds a few counts of this clonotype. This chain uses TRBV7-8 with TRBJ2-3; 8 bases are a match to TRBD2. V shed 2 bases, J shed 3 bases, and the junction held 10 bases outside the gene matches. CDR3 size: 17 residues. From germline, CDR1 is SGHVS and CDR2 FQNEAQ. The CDR3, as DNA: TGTGCCAGCAGCTTAAGGGTGGATGAGCGGGGGACAGATACGCAGTATTTT. Its protein product is CASSLRVDERGTDTQYF.

This clonotype was recorded many times. The gene calls are TRBV5-1 and TRBJ1-1, with a weak D call TRBD1 (5 bases). Germline assignment: CDR1 SGHRS and CDR2 YFSETQ. This CDR3 region has 14 residues. With 3 bases removed from V and 1 base from J, the gap between germline ends came to 10 bases. The CDR3 DNA reads TGCGCCAGCAGCTCCGGACAACCGAACACTGAAGCTTTCTTT. Protein product: CASSSGQPNTEAFF.

This clonotype has only one observation. A much larger clone lies one base from this, so it may be a read error. The V gene is TRBV6-5, the J gene TRBJ1-2; no reliable D call. The CDR3 sequence is 14 residues long. The germline V gene has CDR1 MNHEY and CDR2 SVGAGI. The CDR3 DNA follows: TGTGCCAGCAGTTACTCAGGAGGAAGCTATGACTACACCTTC. This gives the protein CASSYSGGSYDYTF.

The chain employs TRBV30 and TRBJ2-3; D call uncertain. Trimming removed 3 bases from V and 5 bases from J, with 12 bases in between. The CDR3 loop spans 13 amino acids. Germline CDR1 GTSNPN, CDR2 SVGIG (reference sequence). The CDR3 DNA follows: TGTGCCTGGAGACGGCTATCCTTAGATACGCAGTATTTT. Residues: CAWRRLSLDTQYF.

The chain is built from TRBV5-1 and TRBJ1-2, with D tentatively TRBD1 (6 bases). V was pared by 4 bases and J by 3 bases, with 16 bases between. This CDR3 comprises 15 residues. CDR1 is SGHRS, CDR2 YFSETQ, per germline. CDR3 bases: TGCGCCAGCAGCCCCTACAGGGCCCTGGACTATGGCTACACCTTC. Protein product: CASSPYRALDYGYTF.

This clonotype was detected a few times. V usage is TRBV18 and J usage is TRBJ2-5; 7 nucleotides align to TRBD2. CDR3 length: 13 residues. V lost 5 bases, J lost 5 bases, and 5 bases stayed unmatched. CDR1 and CDR2 from the germline V gene are KGHSH and LQKENI. CDR3 sequence reads: CASSAQRGETQYF. The DNA of the CDR3 is TGTGCCAGCTCAGCCCAGCGGGGCGAGACCCAGTACTTC.

This clonotype was recorded a few times. The rearrangement uses TRBV20-1 and TRBJ1-5; D is unclear. This CDR3 is built from 13 residues. CDR1 and CDR2 (germline): DFQATT, SNEGSKA (reference sequence). V shed 6 bases and J shed 3 bases, with 12 bases lying between them. The CDR3 DNA is TGCAGTGCGGGAAAGGGTACCAATCAGCCCCAGCATTTT. This encodes CSAGKGTNQPQHF.